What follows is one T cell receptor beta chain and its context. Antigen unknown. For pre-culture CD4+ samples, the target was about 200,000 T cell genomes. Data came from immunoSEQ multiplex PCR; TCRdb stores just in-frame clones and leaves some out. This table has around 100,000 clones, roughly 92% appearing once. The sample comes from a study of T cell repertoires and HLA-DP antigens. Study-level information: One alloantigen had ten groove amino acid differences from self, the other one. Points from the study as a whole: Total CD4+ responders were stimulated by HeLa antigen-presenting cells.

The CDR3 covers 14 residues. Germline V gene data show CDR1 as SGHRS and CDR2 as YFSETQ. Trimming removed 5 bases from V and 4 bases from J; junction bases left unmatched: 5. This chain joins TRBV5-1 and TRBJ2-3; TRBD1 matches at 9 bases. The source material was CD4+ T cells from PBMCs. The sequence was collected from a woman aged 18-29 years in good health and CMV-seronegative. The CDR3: CASRRTGEADTQYF. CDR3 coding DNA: TGCGCCAGCAGGCGGACAGGGGAGGCAGATACGCAGTATTTT.